This T cell receptor beta chain was documented in a study of T cell changes during pregnancy in multiple sclerosis (dated by TCRdb to about 2019). Turning to the overall study: In women with multiple sclerosis, the researchers looked at how the T cell repertoire shifted as pregnancy progressed.

This clone was detected only a few times. Its antigen target is currently unknown. No per-base quality is available; no much larger clone lies one base away. Receptors were amplified or captured by the immunoSEQ multiplex PCR assay. TCRdb limited this immuneACCESS table to in-frame rearrangements with V and J called. A share of clones is missing; checked studies link under half to unresolved V genes, and the rest is unexplained. This sample lists 35,000 to 45,000 clones; more than 85% were detected once. Of the sample, about 0.5% is held by the ten largest clones. Taken from cysteine to phenylalanine, the CDR3 has 12 residues. Of the read, only the CDR3 DNA is kept; its 36 bases are in frame from base 1. V trim: 4 bases; J trim: 11 bases; unmatched bases: 5. Via the germline V gene, CDR1 is SNHLY and CDR2 FYNNEI.

The receptor chain draws on TRBV2 and TRBJ2-4; 7 middle bases align to TRBD2. Sequencing was performed on CD4+ T cells from peripheral blood mononuclear cells, taken in the second trimester of pregnancy. This TCR derives from a female donor in good health, enrolled as a control in a pregnancy study. CDR3 loop: CASSVGEGLQYF. The DNA sequence follows: TGTGCCAGCAGTGTAGGGGAGGGACTTCAGTACTTC.